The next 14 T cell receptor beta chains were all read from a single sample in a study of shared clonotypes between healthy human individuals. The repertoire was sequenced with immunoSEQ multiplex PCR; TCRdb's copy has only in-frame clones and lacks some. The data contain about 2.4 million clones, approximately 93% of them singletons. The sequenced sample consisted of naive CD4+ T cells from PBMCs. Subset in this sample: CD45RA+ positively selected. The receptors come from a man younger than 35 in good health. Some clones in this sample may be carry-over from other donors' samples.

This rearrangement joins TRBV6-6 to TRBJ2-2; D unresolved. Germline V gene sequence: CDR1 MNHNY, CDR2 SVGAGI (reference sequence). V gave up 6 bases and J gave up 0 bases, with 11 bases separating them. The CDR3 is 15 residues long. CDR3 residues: CASSPPPANTGELFF. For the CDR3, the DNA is TGTGCCAGCAGCCCTCCGCCCGCGAACACCGGGGAGCTGTTTTTT.

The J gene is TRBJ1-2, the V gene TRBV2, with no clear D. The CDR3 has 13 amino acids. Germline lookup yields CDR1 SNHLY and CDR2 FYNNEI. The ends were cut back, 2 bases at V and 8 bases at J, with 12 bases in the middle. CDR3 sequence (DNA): TGTGCCAGCAGTGAAAGCCCTCTTGTGGGCTACACCTTC. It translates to CASSESPLVGYTF.

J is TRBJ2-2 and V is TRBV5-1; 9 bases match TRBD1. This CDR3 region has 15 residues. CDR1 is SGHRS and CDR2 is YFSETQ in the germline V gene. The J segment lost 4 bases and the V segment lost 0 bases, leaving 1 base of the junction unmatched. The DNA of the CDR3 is TGCGCCAGCAGCTTGGGGGACAGGGCCACCGGGGAGCTGTTTTTT. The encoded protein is CASSLGDRATGELFF.

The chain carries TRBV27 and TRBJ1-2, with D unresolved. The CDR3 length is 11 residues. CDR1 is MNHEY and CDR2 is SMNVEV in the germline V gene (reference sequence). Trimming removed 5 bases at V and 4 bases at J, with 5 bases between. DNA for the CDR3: TGTGCCAGCAGTGAGGGCTATGGCTACACCTTC. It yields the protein CASSEGYGYTF.

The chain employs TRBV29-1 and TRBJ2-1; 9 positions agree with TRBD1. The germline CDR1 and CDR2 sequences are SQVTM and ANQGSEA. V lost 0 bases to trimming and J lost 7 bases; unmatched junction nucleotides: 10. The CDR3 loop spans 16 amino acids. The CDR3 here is CSVEDPLQGAVNEQFF. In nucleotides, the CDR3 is TGCAGCGTTGAAGACCCGCTACAGGGGGCGGTAAATGAGCAGTTCTTC.

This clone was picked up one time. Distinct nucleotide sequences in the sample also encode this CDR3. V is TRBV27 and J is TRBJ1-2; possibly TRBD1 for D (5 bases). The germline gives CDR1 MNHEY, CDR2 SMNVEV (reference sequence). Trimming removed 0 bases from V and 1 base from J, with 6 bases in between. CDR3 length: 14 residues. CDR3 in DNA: TGTGCCAGCAGTTTATCTGGGGGTAACTATGGCTACACCTTC. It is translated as CASSLSGGNYGYTF.

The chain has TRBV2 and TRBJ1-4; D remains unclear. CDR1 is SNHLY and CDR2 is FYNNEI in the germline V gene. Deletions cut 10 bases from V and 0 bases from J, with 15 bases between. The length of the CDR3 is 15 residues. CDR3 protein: CATRGRGATNEKLFF. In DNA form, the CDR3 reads TGTGCCACTCGCGGACGGGGAGCAACTAATGAAAAACTGTTTTTT.

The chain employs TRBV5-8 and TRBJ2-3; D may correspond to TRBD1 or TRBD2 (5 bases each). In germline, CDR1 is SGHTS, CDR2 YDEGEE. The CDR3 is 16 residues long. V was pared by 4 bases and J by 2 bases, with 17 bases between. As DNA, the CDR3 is TGTGCCAGCAGCATTGGGGGACGCTTAGCCACAGATACGCAGTATTTT. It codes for CASSIGGRLATDTQYF.

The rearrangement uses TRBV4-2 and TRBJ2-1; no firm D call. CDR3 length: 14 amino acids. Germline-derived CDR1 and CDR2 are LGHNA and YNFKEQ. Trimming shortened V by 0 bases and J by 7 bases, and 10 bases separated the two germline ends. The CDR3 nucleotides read TGTGCCAGCAGCCAAGAAGAAGGGCGTAATGAGCAGTTCTTC. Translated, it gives CASSQEEGRNEQFF.

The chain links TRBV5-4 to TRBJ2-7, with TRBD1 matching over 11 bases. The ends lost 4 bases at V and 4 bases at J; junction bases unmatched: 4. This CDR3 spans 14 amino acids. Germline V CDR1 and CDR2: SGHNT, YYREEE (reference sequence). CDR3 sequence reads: CASSAGTGGYEQYF. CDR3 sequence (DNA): TGTGCCAGCAGCGCCGGGACAGGGGGTTACGAGCAGTACTTC. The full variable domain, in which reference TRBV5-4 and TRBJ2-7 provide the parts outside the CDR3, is ETGVTQSPTHLIKTRGQQVTLRCSSQSGHNTVSWYQQALGQGPQFIFQYYREEENGRGNFPPRFSGLQFPNYSSELNVNALELDDSALYLCASSAGTGGYEQYFGPGTRLTVT.

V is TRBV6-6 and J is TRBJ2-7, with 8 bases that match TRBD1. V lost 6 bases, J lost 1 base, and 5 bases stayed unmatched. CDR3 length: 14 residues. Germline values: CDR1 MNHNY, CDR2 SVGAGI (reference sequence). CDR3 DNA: TGTGCCAGCAGGGGACAGGCAAGATCCTACGAGCAGTACTTC. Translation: CASRGQARSYEQYF.

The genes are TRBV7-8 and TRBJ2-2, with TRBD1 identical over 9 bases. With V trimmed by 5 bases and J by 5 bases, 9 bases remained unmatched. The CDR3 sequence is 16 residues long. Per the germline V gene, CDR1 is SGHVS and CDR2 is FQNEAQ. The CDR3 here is CASSKNPGTGTGELFF. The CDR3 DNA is TGTGCCAGCAGCAAAAACCCGGGGACAGGGACCGGGGAGCTGTTTTTT.

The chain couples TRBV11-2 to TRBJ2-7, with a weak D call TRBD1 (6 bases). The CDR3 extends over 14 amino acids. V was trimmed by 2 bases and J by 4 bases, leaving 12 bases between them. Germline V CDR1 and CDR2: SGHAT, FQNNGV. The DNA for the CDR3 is TGTGCCAGCAGCTTATACGGAACAGGGTACGAGCAGTACTTC. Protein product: CASSLYGTGYEQYF.

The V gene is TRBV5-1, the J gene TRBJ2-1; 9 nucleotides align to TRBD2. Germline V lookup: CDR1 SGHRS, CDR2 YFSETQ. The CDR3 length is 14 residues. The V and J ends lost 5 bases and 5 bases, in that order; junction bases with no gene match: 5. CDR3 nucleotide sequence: TGCGCCAGCAGTAGCGGGAGTGCGCACAATGAGCAGTTCTTC. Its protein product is CASSSGSAHNEQFF.